The 26 T cell receptor beta chains listed next were all sequenced from one sample in a study of blood T cell repertoires in COVID-19. Only in-frame clones appear in the TCRdb table, and some are missing; sequencing was by immunoSEQ multiplex PCR. The table has around 230,000 clones, 65% to 90% seen once. Sequencing was performed on peripheral blood. The receptors were gathered from a man aged 50 to 60 with COVID-19, enrolled during active disease.

The rearrangement links TRBV4-3 to TRBJ1-5; D possibly corresponds to TRBD1 (5 bases). Trimming took off 0 bases at V and 4 bases at J, with 10 bases between the two ends. The CDR3 has 15 residues. CDR1 and CDR2 from the germline V gene are LGHNA and YSLEER. The CDR3 nucleotides read TGCGCCAGCAGCCAAGATTGGACATTTAATCAGCCCCAGCATTTT. Protein: CASSQDWTFNQPQHF.

The chain carries TRBV10-3 and TRBJ2-1; possible D gene TRBD2, 6 bases. V lost 2 bases and J lost 0, with 8 bases in between. The germline gives CDR1 ENHRY, CDR2 SYGVKD. CDR3 size: 15 residues. CDR3 amino acids: CAISERGSSYNEQFF. CDR3 in DNA: TGTGCCATCAGTGAGCGGGGGAGCTCCTACAATGAGCAGTTCTTC.

The CDR3 loop is CASLRVGDTQYF. As DNA, the CDR3 is TGTGCCAGCCTTCGCGTCGGAGATACGCAGTATTTT. The V gene is TRBV12-3 or TRBV12-4, the J gene TRBJ2-3; no clear D gene. V was clipped by 8 bases and J by 5 bases, with 11 bases between them. This CDR3 spans 12 amino acids.

This rearrangement joins TRBV4-3 to TRBJ2-7, with D uncertain. Germline assignment: CDR1 LGHNA and CDR2 YSLEER. Between the trimmed V and J ends, which lost 1 base and 6 bases, there was a span of 10 bases. The CDR3 runs to 13 residues. The chain's CDR3 is CASSQGGRSEQYF. CDR3 DNA sequence: TGCGCCAGCAGCCAAGGAGGAAGGTCCGAGCAGTACTTC.

The CDR3: CASSVQVDSNSPLHF. In DNA, the CDR3 is TGTGCCAGCAGTGTCCAAGTGGACAGTAATTCACCCCTCCACTTT. The V call is TRBV2, the J call TRBJ1-6, with D possibly being TRBD1 (6 bases). The CDR3 is 15 residues long. Trimming took off 4 bases at V and 6 bases at J, with 13 bases between the two ends. The germline V gene encodes CDR1 SNHLY and CDR2 FYNNEI.

The rearrangement joins TRBV7-8 to TRBJ2-5; 7 nucleotides agree with TRBD2. Germline V gives CDR1 SGHVS, CDR2 FQNEAQ. The length of the CDR3 is 14 residues. After removal of 1 base from V and 4 bases from J, the junction contained 3 bases not matched to a gene. In DNA form, the CDR3 reads TGTGCCAGCAGCTTAGAGGTAGCGGGAGAGACCCAGTACTTC. Translating it yields CASSLEVAGETQYF. The full variable domain, with the rest looked up from reference TRBV7-8 and TRBJ2-5, is GAGVSQSPRYKVAKRGQDVALRCDPISGHVSLFWYQQALGQGPEFLTYFQNEAQLDKSGLPSDRFFAERPEGSVSTLKIQRTQQEDSAVYLCASSLEVAGETQYFGPGTRLLVL.

This clone has just one count. The chain combines TRBV3-1 (or the pseudogene TRBV3-2) with TRBJ2-1, with 8 bases matching TRBD2. Unmatched junction bases numbered 6, after V lost 2 bases and J lost 12 bases. The germline V gene encodes CDR1 LGHDT and CDR2 YNNKEL (reference sequence). The CDR3 contains 13 residues. The CDR3 reads CASSQITGGRQFF. The CDR3 DNA is TGTGCCAGCAGCCAAATAACGGGGGGGCGGCAGTTCTTC.

The V and J genes are TRBV2 and TRBJ2-7; 9 nucleotides match TRBD1. This CDR3 spans 13 amino acids. Looked up from germline, CDR1 is SNHLY and CDR2 is FYNNEI. V trimming: 11 bases; J trimming: 5 bases; junction bases outside the gene matches: 10. CDR3 sequence (DNA): TGTGCCGGAGCCGGGACAGGGTTCCACGAGCAGTACTTC. Amino acid sequence: CAGAGTGFHEQYF. Combining the CDR3 with reference TRBV2 and TRBJ2-7 gives the whole variable domain EPEVTQTPSHQVTQMGQEVILRCVPISNHLYFYWYRQILGQKVEFLVSFYNNEISEKSEIFDDQFSVERPDGSNFTLKIRSTKLEDSAMYFCAGAGTGFHEQYFGPGTRLTVT.

The chain joins TRBV7-8 to TRBJ1-1; 8 nucleotides line up with TRBD1. The CDR3 length is 14 residues. Germline V gene lookup returns CDR1 SGHVS and CDR2 FQNEAQ. Trimming cost V 5 bases and J 4 bases; bases outside gene matches: 6. CDR3 sequence reads: CASSPRTGSTEAFF. CDR3 sequence (DNA): TGTGCCAGCAGCCCAAGGACAGGGAGCACTGAAGCTTTCTTT.

The chain has TRBV9 and TRBJ1-2; TRBD1 matches at 7 bases. The germline gives CDR1 SGDLS, CDR2 YYNGEE. The J segment lost 2 bases and the V segment lost 5 bases, leaving 3 bases of the junction unmatched. The CDR3 is 13 amino acids. CDR3 in amino acids: CASRRDSNYGYTF. The DNA for the CDR3 is TGTGCCAGCAGACGGGACAGCAACTATGGCTACACCTTC.

The rearrangement joins TRBV9 to TRBJ2-1; 9 positions match TRBD1. Germline trimming cut 4 bases from V and 8 bases from J; bases unmatched to any gene: 10. This CDR3 is built from 15 residues. CDR1 is SGDLS, CDR2 YYNGEE, per germline. CDR3: CASSPRQGGRYEQFF. In nucleotides, the CDR3 is TGTGCCAGCAGCCCCAGACAGGGGGGCCGTTATGAGCAGTTCTTC.

V and J are TRBV7-8 and TRBJ1-4; a possible D gene is TRBD1 (5 bases). Germline lookup yields CDR1 SGHVS and CDR2 FQNEAQ. The germline V and J ends were trimmed by 1 base and 7 bases, with 10 bases remaining between them. The CDR3 spans 14 residues. The CDR3 bases are TGTGCCAGCAGCTTAGGGGGCAGAGGTGAAAAACTGTTTTTT. This translates into CASSLGGRGEKLFF.

The V and J genes are TRBV28 and TRBJ1-6; 12 bases are shared with TRBD1. The CDR3 is 16 residues long. Germline CDR1 and CDR2: MDHEN and SYDVKM. V was clipped by 8 bases and J by 4 bases; unmatched bases: 6. The CDR3 DNA reads as TGTGCCAGCGTCGGGACAGGGGGCGCGTATAATTCACCCCTCCACTTT. Translated: CASVGTGGAYNSPLHF.

V and J are TRBV10-2 and TRBJ2-2; TRBD2 might be the D (6 bases). CDR1 and CDR2 from the germline V gene are WSHSY and SAAADI. The germline V and J ends were trimmed by 6 bases and 6 bases, with 14 bases remaining between them. CDR3 size: 14 residues. In nucleotides, the CDR3 is TGCGCCAGCAGAGAAGGAGGGGTGGCCGGGGAGCTGTTTTTT. Translated, it gives CASREGGVAGELFF.

This clone has just one count. The CDR3, as DNA: TGCAGCGTTGAAGAAGGGGCCATCTCCTACAATGAGCAGTTCTTC. This encodes CSVEEGAISYNEQFF. J is TRBJ2-1 and V is TRBV29-1; D may be TRBD1 (5 bases). The CDR3 length is 15 residues. The V and J ends lost 0 bases and 0 bases respectively, with 9 bases between them. Germline CDR1 and CDR2: SQVTM and ANQGSEA.

The J gene is TRBJ1-2, the V gene TRBV28; 7 bases align to TRBD1. Losses at the gene ends were 3 bases for V and 4 bases for J; bases not matched to a gene: 8. CDR3 length equals 15 residues. The V gene's germline CDR1 is MDHEN and CDR2 SYDVKM. DNA for the CDR3: TGTGCCAGCAGTTTGGGACAGTTCGCTTCCTATGGCTACACCTTC. It codes for CASSLGQFASYGYTF.

The CDR3 spells CASSTGLAEQYEQYF. Here the CDR3 DNA reads TGTGCCAGCTCGACTGGACTAGCAGAGCAATACGAGCAGTACTTC. J is TRBJ2-7 and V is TRBV10-3; 8 bases line up with TRBD2. The CDR3 has 15 residues. V lost 10 bases to trimming and J lost 4 bases; unmatched junction nucleotides: 15. Per the germline V gene, CDR1 is ENHRY and CDR2 is SYGVKD.

The genes are TRBV9 and TRBJ1-2; no clear D gene. The CDR3 covers 14 residues. Between the trimmed V and J ends, which lost 0 bases and 7 bases, there was a span of 13 bases. In germline, CDR1 is SGDLS, CDR2 YYNGEE. The CDR3 nucleotides read TGTGCCAGCAGCGTAGAAGCGGAGATAGGTGGCTACACCTTC. Its translation: CASSVEAEIGGYTF.

This chain uses TRBV9 with TRBJ2-1; 12 nucleotides align to TRBD2. The V and J ends lost 1 base and 7 bases, in that order; junction bases with no gene match: 9. Germline V lookup: CDR1 SGDLS, CDR2 YYNGEE. This CDR3 is 17 amino acids long. The CDR3 DNA follows: TGTGCCAGCAGCGTATCTTATTTTGGACTAGCGGGGAATGAGCAGTTCTTC. Protein product: CASSVSYFGLAGNEQFF.

The V and J genes are TRBV9 and TRBJ1-1; the D is unclear. Germline V gene lookup returns CDR1 SGDLS and CDR2 YYNGEE. The CDR3 totals 13 residues. Trimming pared 3 bases from V and 0 bases from J, leaving 6 bases between. For the CDR3, the DNA is TGTGCCAGCAGCGGCCAGATGAACACTGAAGCTTTCTTT. Amino acids: CASSGQMNTEAFF.

The chain carries TRBV28 and TRBJ1-2, with 9 bases that match TRBD1. The CDR3 runs to 16 residues. Germline CDR1 is MDHEN and CDR2 is SYDVKM. The ends lost 6 bases at V and 5 bases at J; junction bases unmatched: 13. The chain's CDR3 is CASRSPGQGGLYGYTF. The CDR3 DNA reads as TGTGCCAGCAGGTCGCCGGGACAGGGAGGACTTTATGGCTACACCTTC.

This chain joins TRBV12-5 and TRBJ2-1, with TRBD1 matching over 10 bases. The CDR3 loop spans 20 amino acids. Germline CDR1 LGHNT, CDR2 FRNRAP. Losses at the gene ends were 0 bases for V and 3 bases for J; bases not matched to a gene: 14. The CDR3 loop is CASGLVPGQGIPLGYNEQFF. The CDR3, as DNA: TGTGCTAGTGGTTTGGTACCGGGACAGGGGATCCCCCTGGGCTACAATGAGCAGTTCTTC.

The gene calls are TRBV18 and TRBJ2-7; possible D gene TRBD1, 5 bases. Trimming stripped 4 bases from V and 6 bases from J, with 16 bases between. Per germline, CDR1 KGHSH and CDR2 LQKENI. The CDR3 spans 14 residues. CDR3 in amino acids: CASSLDSGVGEQYF. The CDR3 DNA reads as TGTGCCAGCTCACTCGACAGTGGGGTGGGCGAGCAGTACTTC.

The gene calls are TRBV6-5 and TRBJ1-5, with TRBD1 matching 8 bases. The V gene end was trimmed by 6 bases and the J gene end by 7 bases; junction bases not matched to a gene: 5. Germline CDR1 and CDR2: MNHEY and SVGAGI. The CDR3 extends over 13 amino acids. The CDR3 DNA follows: TGTGCCAGCAGCGGACAGGGCGGGCAGCCCCAGCATTTT. Protein: CASSGQGGQPQHF.

The CDR3 is CASSYSSGGPNEQYF. CDR3 in DNA: TGTGCCAGCAGTTACTCGTCCGGAGGGCCCAACGAGCAGTACTTC. The chain uses TRBV6-5 and TRBJ2-7; D may be TRBD2 (6 bases). Germline values: CDR1 MNHEY, CDR2 SVGAGI. Trimming cost V 0 bases and J 5 bases, with 14 bases left between them. CDR3 size: 15 residues.

The chain is built from TRBV2 and TRBJ2-1; 7 bases match TRBD1. Per germline, CDR1 SNHLY and CDR2 FYNNEI. V lost 5 bases and J lost 0; bases outside the gene matches: 4. The CDR3 contains 15 residues. CDR3 nucleotide sequence: TGTGCCAGCAGTCTGGGGGACAGCTCCTACAATGAGCAGTTCTTC. Amino acids: CASSLGDSSYNEQFF.